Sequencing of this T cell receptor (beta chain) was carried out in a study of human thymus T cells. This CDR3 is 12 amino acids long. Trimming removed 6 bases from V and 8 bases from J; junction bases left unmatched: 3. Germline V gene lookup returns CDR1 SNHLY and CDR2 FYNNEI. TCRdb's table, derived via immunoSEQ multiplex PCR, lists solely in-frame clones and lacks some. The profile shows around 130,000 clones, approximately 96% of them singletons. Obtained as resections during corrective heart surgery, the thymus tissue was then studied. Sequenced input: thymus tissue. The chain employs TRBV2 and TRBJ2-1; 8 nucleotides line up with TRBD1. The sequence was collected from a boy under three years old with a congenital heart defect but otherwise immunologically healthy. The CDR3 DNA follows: TGTGCCAGCAGGTCAGGGGGCGATGAGCAGTTCTTC. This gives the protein CASRSGGDEQFF.